The sequence of this T cell receptor beta chain was determined in a study of T cells after yellow fever vaccination. Germline V CDR1 and CDR2: MNHNY, SVGAGI (reference sequence). Trimming took 2 bases from V and 5 from J; bases not matched to a gene: 5. The CDR3 has 15 amino acids. This clonotype was counted only a few times. As yet, its antigen is unknown. A process of 5'RACE template switching, which added a universal primer site and UMIs, was used to make TCR cDNA. From the 5' RACE reads, TCRdb called clonotypes with MiXCR, one entry per CDR3 protein. The table lists 300,000 to 400,000 distinct CDR3 sequences, roughly 10% of them singletons. Study-level points and caveats: Clonotypes found in both CD4 and CD8 compartments made up a small share. Within FACS-sorted repertoires, abundant clonotypes contaminating from the bulk population could be present.

The specimen was CD4+ T cells sorted from PBMCs, collected 45 days after the yellow fever booster vaccination. This chain uses TRBV6-6 with TRBJ2-2; TRBD2 matches 7 bases. The sequence was collected from a young man who received the YFV17D yellow fever vaccine. Here the CDR3 DNA reads TGTGCCAGCAGTTACAGGAGCGGGGCTACCGGGGAGCTGTTTTTT. Encoded protein: CASSYRSGATGELFF.